This is a list of T cell receptor beta chains from one sample in a study of identical twins. One entry per CDR3 protein results from TCRdb running MiXCR on the 5' RACE reads. This sample yields about 520,000 distinct CDR3 sequences, of which 20% to 25% are seen a single time; around 0.91% belongs to the top ten. Another study also made use of these data, one on T cells expressing NK-cell markers.

Source material: CD4+ T cells sorted from blood. Receptor source: a woman aged 18-35 years in good health. Each CDR3 is given with its conserved first and last residue. The order of the fields is CDR3 length, clone size, V gene, CDR3 protein. Expanded clones are given a class, and other clones once, few, many or no size at all.

>13|few|TRBV6-1
CASSGIRDSPLHF
>13|few|TRBV7-9
CASRYRGDYEQYF
>15|.|TRBV5-1
CASSLGGQGNTEAFF
>13|.|TRBV5-6
CASSLAFQGLRYF
>12|few|TRBV20-1
CSVTSGQETQYF
>14|.|TRBV2
CASTEAEYQETQYF
>13|.|TRBV6-1
CASGQASVRSQYF
>13|.|TRBV6-2/TRBV6-3
CASRDGVTGELFF
>15|many|TRBV5-1
CASSLERGSTGELFF
>14|.|TRBV20-1
CSASAGTSDTEAFF
>14|.|TRBV9
CASSVQLSYNEQFF
>14|few|TRBV7-2
CASSFRGPADTQYF
>13|.|TRBV20-1
CSPTSGSGDTQYF
>14|.|TRBV4-3
CASSQQTGVETQYF
>15|.|TRBV25-1
CASSEGGTSSRRQYF
>15|few|TRBV12-3/TRBV12-4
CATRPGQGLNSPLHF
>16|few|TRBV2
CASSSTARSYNSPLHF